The clone carrying this TCR beta chain was counted between two and nine times. The antigen remains unidentified. The observed sequence ends 3 residues before the CDR3 terminus, with the missing tail filled in from the germline J gene. From germline, CDR1 is DFQATT and CDR2 SNEGSKA (reference sequence). V lost 6 bases, J lost 0 bases, and 5 bases stayed unmatched. The CDR3 covers 15 residues. Control and CVID samples contributed equal amounts of genomic DNA. Method: immunoSEQ multiplex PCR; TCRdb's copy keeps in-frame clones and lacks some. Recorded here are approximately 52,000 clones, none singletons. The data are from a study of T cell clonality in common variable immunodeficiency. Study-level points and caveats: CVID subjects shared fewer TCRbeta clones than healthy controls did. Compared with healthy controls, CVID subjects showed increased TCRbeta clonality, mostly in about a third.

This chain connects TRBV20-1 to TRBJ1-2, with 12 bases lining up with TRBD1. This receptor was taken from a person aged 18 to 75 in good health. The sequencing sample was made of peripheral blood mononuclear cells. The CDR3 bases that were read are TGCAGTGCCTCGGGACAGGGGGCTCCTAACTATGGC. This encodes CSASGQGAPNYG. The entire CDR3 protein is CSASGQGAPNYGYTF.